Below, 32 T cell receptor beta chains from the same sample are listed, as sequenced in a study of blood T cell repertoires in COVID-19 (TCRdb year 2020). Libraries were prepared through the immunoSEQ multiplex PCR assay. Entries here come from immuneACCESS through TCRdb and include only in-frame sequences with V and J called. Some clones fail to appear in such tables; in the studies checked, an unresolved V gene covers under half of the shortfall, and the cause of the remainder is unknown. In this sample the table shows 200,000 to 250,000 clones, about 90% of which occur a single time. In total, the top ten clones hold 10% to 14% of the sample. The sequenced sample consisted of PBMCs or T cells enriched from blood (not recorded which). These receptor sequences come from a man aged 25 to 40 who had recovered from COVID-19.

This clone has just one count. CDR3 nucleotide sequence: TGTGCCAGCAGTCGGACTCTAACTAACTATGGCTACACCTTC. Protein sequence: CASSRTLTNYGYTF. The chain recombines TRBV28 with TRBJ1-2; no clear D. V was cut by 5 bases and J by 0 bases, with 10 bases left in between. CDR1 and CDR2 (germline): MDHEN, SYDVKM. The CDR3 is made up of 14 amino acids.

The genes are TRBV24-1 and TRBJ2-1; TRBD1 matches 7 bases. V shed 4 bases and J 6 bases; nucleotides not matched to a gene: 11. Germline V gene sequence: CDR1 KGHDR, CDR2 SFDVKD. The CDR3 consists of 16 residues. Here the CDR3 reads CATSEFLDRDGNEQFF. In DNA, the CDR3 is TGTGCCACCAGTGAATTCCTCGACAGGGACGGCAATGAGCAGTTCTTC.

The chain recombines TRBV12-5 with TRBJ1-2; D is ambiguous. CDR1 is LGHNT and CDR2 is FRNRAP in the germline V gene. Trimming stripped 0 bases from V and 1 base from J, with 6 bases between. This CDR3 has 14 amino acids. In DNA form, the CDR3 reads TGTGCTAGTGGTTTGGTACCTAATAACTATGGCTACACCTTC. Its protein product is CASGLVPNNYGYTF.

This rearrangement joins TRBV6-5 to TRBJ1-6; no reliable D call. V dropped 8 bases and J dropped 4 bases, with 9 bases sitting between them. CDR1 and CDR2 from the germline V gene are MNHEY and SVGAGI. The CDR3 is made up of 13 amino acids. CDR3 coding DNA: TGTGCCAGCGGGGAGGGTTATAATTCACCCCTCCACTTT. Amino acid sequence: CASGEGYNSPLHF.

This clone was seen only a few times. The V gene is TRBV6-4, the J gene TRBJ1-2, with D perhaps matching TRBD1 (6 bases). Trimming shortened V by 5 bases and J by 8 bases, and 15 bases separated the two germline ends. The CDR3 is 13 residues long. CDR1 MRHNA and CDR2 SNTAGT come from the germline V gene. The CDR3 nucleotides read TGTGCCAGCAGTCTCGGGGGGGCCGGGGGCTACACCTTC. Protein product: CASSLGGAGGYTF.

The chain has TRBV5-1 and TRBJ2-7, with 13 bases identical to TRBD2. V shed 4 bases and J 3 bases; nucleotides not matched to a gene: 7. This CDR3 contains 16 residues. Looked up from germline, CDR1 is SGHRS and CDR2 is YFSETQ. The CDR3 region is CASSPGTSGAYYEQYF. DNA of the CDR3: TGCGCCAGCAGCCCGGGGACTAGCGGGGCCTACTACGAGCAGTACTTC.

The sample holds one count of this clone. The gene calls are TRBV6-5 and TRBJ2-7; a weak D match, TRBD2 (5 bases). V lost 0 bases, J lost 12 bases, and 21 bases lay in between. Germline V CDR1 and CDR2: MNHEY, SVGAGI. The CDR3 is 15 amino acids. The CDR3: CASSYSILGSGLWYF. The CDR3 DNA sequence: TGTGCCAGCAGTTACTCGATCTTAGGCAGCGGACTTTGGTACTTC.

V gene TRBV4-1 combines with J gene TRBJ2-1; 11 bases align to TRBD2. There are 15 residues in the CDR3. V gave up 1 base and J gave up 9 bases; unmatched junction bases: 5. From germline, CDR1 is MGHRA and CDR2 YSYEKL. CDR3 nucleotide sequence: TGCGCCAGCAGCCAAGGTAGCGGGGGGGCGATTGAGCAGTTCTTC. It encodes CASSQGSGGAIEQFF.

J is TRBJ1-1 and V is TRBV7-2; 7 bases are shared with TRBD1. The CDR3 has 12 residues. The germline V gene encodes CDR1 SGHTA and CDR2 FQGNSA. V shed 4 bases and J 10 bases; nucleotides not matched to a gene: 6. In nucleotides, the CDR3 is TGTGCCAGCAGCTCACAGGGGCGATCAGCTTTCTTT. Translation gives CASSSQGRSAFF. Full variable domain (outside the CDR3, taken from reference TRBV7-2 and TRBJ1-1): GAGVSQSPSNKVTEKGKDVELRCDPISGHTALYWYRQSLGQGLEFLIYFQGNSAPDKSGLPSDRFSAERTGGSVSTLTIQRTQQEDSAVYLCASSSQGRSAFFGQGTRLTVV.

The chain carries TRBV25-1 and TRBJ2-4; 7 bases match TRBD1. Trimming cost V 5 bases and J 8 bases; bases outside gene matches: 6. Looked up from germline, CDR1 is MGHDK and CDR2 is SYGVNS. CDR3 length equals 13 residues. The CDR3 sequence: CASSNRDSHIQYF. Written as DNA, the CDR3 is TGTGCCAGCAGTAACCGGGACAGTCACATTCAGTACTTC.

The V gene is TRBV7-9, the J gene TRBJ2-1, with D perhaps matching TRBD2 (6 bases). CDR1 is SEHNR, CDR2 FQNEAQ, per germline (reference sequence). The CDR3 is made up of 14 amino acids. V gave up 1 base and J gave up 7 bases, with 11 bases separating them. The CDR3 sequence is CASSLGLAVNEQFF. The CDR3 DNA is TGTGCCAGCAGCTTAGGGTTAGCGGTAAATGAGCAGTTCTTC.

The chain couples TRBV28 to TRBJ2-7; D is possibly TRBD2 (7 bases). CDR3 length: 15 amino acids. V lost 5 bases and J lost 2, with 16 bases in between. The germline gives CDR1 MDHEN, CDR2 SYDVKM. The chain's CDR3 is CASSTDVRGPYEQYF. CDR3 DNA sequence: TGTGCCAGCAGTACGGATGTGCGGGGGCCCTACGAGCAGTACTTC.

This chain joins TRBV7-6 and TRBJ1-5; tentatively, D is TRBD1 (6 bases). The CDR3 length is 13 residues. V shed 7 bases and J shed 5 bases, with 12 bases lying between them. Germline V gives CDR1 SGHVS, CDR2 FNYEAQ. DNA for the CDR3: TGTGCCAGCAATCAGGGGCCCGATCAGCCCCAGCATTTT. Its protein is CASNQGPDQPQHF.

Regarding this clone: Different DNA sequences within this sample yield the same CDR3. The gene calls are TRBV9 and TRBJ1-2; D might be TRBD1 (5 bases). Germline V gene lookup returns CDR1 SGDLS and CDR2 YYNGEE. The CDR3 has 13 amino acids. V lost 7 bases, J lost 0 bases, and 10 bases lay in between. The CDR3 coding sequence is TGTGCCAGCTCCGGGGGAACTAACTATGGCTACACCTTC. Translation: CASSGGTNYGYTF.

The chain employs TRBV9 and TRBJ2-1, with 13 nucleotides matching TRBD2. The CDR3 has 16 amino acids. Germline values: CDR1 SGDLS, CDR2 YYNGEE. V gave up 0 bases and J gave up 7 bases; unmatched junction bases: 4. The DNA of the CDR3 is TGTGCCAGCAGCGTAGGTGGGACTAGCGGGGTAAATGAGCAGTTCTTC. It yields the protein CASSVGGTSGVNEQFF.

In this sample, this clone turned up a few times. Other nucleotide sequences from this sample produce the same CDR3. The chain is built from TRBV3-1 (or the pseudogene TRBV3-2) and TRBJ1-3; D not resolved. V lost 4 bases to trimming and J lost 3 bases, with 10 bases between them. Germline CDR1 LGHDT, CDR2 YNNKEL (reference sequence). The CDR3 sequence is 14 residues long. CDR3 coding DNA: TGTGCCAGCAGCCCAGGACTGAGTGGAAACACCATATATTTT. This gives the protein CASSPGLSGNTIYF.

The V gene is TRBV11-3, the J gene TRBJ1-1; tentative D call: TRBD1 (6 bases). Germline loops: CDR1 SGHNT, CDR2 YENEEA. V shed 5 bases and J shed 3 bases, with 10 bases lying between them. The length of the CDR3 is 13 residues. Written as DNA, the CDR3 is TGTGCCAGCAGCCCAGGACAGTACACTGAAGCTTTCTTT. Its protein product is CASSPGQYTEAFF. The whole variable domain, remainder taken from reference TRBV11-3 and TRBJ1-1, is EAGVVQSPRYKIIEKKQPVAFWCNPISGHNTLYWYLQNLGQGPELLIRYENEEAVDDSQLPKDRFSAERLKGVDSTLKIQPAELGDSAVYLCASSPGQYTEAFFGQGTRLTVV.

This rearrangement joins TRBV6-1 to TRBJ1-1, with D maybe TRBD1 (5 bases). Germline V gene lookup returns CDR1 MNHNS and CDR2 SASEGT. This CDR3 contains 16 residues. Trimming removed 2 bases at V and 5 bases at J, with 18 bases between. The CDR3 nucleotides are TGTGCCAGCAGTGAAACGGGGGTAACGGTCGGGACTGAAGCTTTCTTT. Protein sequence: CASSETGVTVGTEAFF.

The CDR3 loop reads CAISELEGTEAFF. CDR3 DNA sequence: TGTGCCATCAGTGAATTGGAGGGCACTGAAGCTTTCTTT. The chain links TRBV10-3 to TRBJ1-1; D gene unclear. The CDR3 spans 13 residues. Germline assignment: CDR1 ENHRY and CDR2 SYGVKD. V was shortened by 3 bases and J by 4 bases, with 9 bases between the two germline ends.

The chain links TRBV5-1 to TRBJ2-5; TRBD1 is a possible D gene (5 bases). The CDR3 consists of 16 residues. The germline V gene has CDR1 SGHRS and CDR2 YFSETQ. Trimming pared 7 bases from V and 3 bases from J, leaving 22 bases between. CDR3 bases: TGCGCCAGCCAATCCACCTACAGGTCAACGAAAGAGACCCAGTACTTC. Translating gives CASQSTYRSTKETQYF.

This chain connects TRBV4-2 to TRBJ2-2, with a possible D match to TRBD1 (6 bases). Trimming stripped 3 bases from V and 1 base from J, with 9 bases between. The CDR3 runs to 15 residues. Germline V gene sequence: CDR1 LGHNA, CDR2 YNFKEQ. CDR3 residues: CASSQLGQNTGELFF. DNA of the CDR3: TGTGCCAGCAGCCAGTTGGGACAGAACACCGGGGAGCTGTTTTTT.

The V call is TRBV2, the J call TRBJ2-7; possibly TRBD2 for D (5 bases). The ends were cut back, 1 base at V and 2 bases at J, with 15 bases in the middle. The CDR3 is 16 residues long. Germline CDR1 reads SNHLY; CDR2 reads FYNNEI. The CDR3 region is CASSEGISGIPYEQYF. For the CDR3, the DNA is TGTGCCAGCAGTGAAGGAATTTCGGGGATTCCCTACGAGCAGTACTTC. Supplemented by reference TRBV2 and TRBJ2-7, the full variable domain reads EPEVTQTPSHQVTQMGQEVILRCVPISNHLYFYWYRQILGQKVEFLVSFYNNEISEKSEIFDDQFSVERPDGSNFTLKIRSTKLEDSAMYFCASSEGISGIPYEQYFGPGTRLTVT.

The rearrangement uses TRBV12-3 or TRBV12-4 and TRBJ1-5; D gene unclear. The CDR3 runs to 12 residues. Trimming removed 6 bases at V and 5 bases at J, with 8 bases between. The CDR3 region is CASRLSYQPQHF. Written as DNA, the CDR3 is TGTGCCAGCAGACTATCTTATCAGCCCCAGCATTTT.

For the CDR3, the DNA is TGTGCCAGCAGCTTCTACACGGGGGGGCTAAATACGCAGTATTTT. This encodes CASSFYTGGLNTQYF. The rearrangement links TRBV27 to TRBJ2-3; 8 bases map to TRBD2. Germline CDR1 MNHEY, CDR2 SMNVEV (reference sequence). The CDR3 is 15 amino acids. With 6 bases clipped from V and 7 bases from J, the junction kept 12 bases outside the gene matches.

This chain joins TRBV20-1 and TRBJ1-2; D ambiguous. CDR3 length: 11 residues. Germline V gene lookup returns CDR1 DFQATT and CDR2 SNEGSKA (reference sequence). CDR3 sequence reads: CSAGQVGGYTF. The CDR3 DNA sequence: TGCAGCGCGGGTCAGGTCGGTGGCTACACCTTC.

The gene calls are TRBV6-5 and TRBJ2-1; D remains unclear. V lost 6 bases and J 10 bases, leaving 13 bases between the germline ends. CDR3 length equals 12 residues. Germline V gives CDR1 MNHEY, CDR2 SVGAGI. CDR3 coding DNA: TGTGCCAGCAGCTCTAAAGTAAGAGAGCAGTTCTTC. Its protein product is CASSSKVREQFF.

The rearrangement uses TRBV30 and TRBJ1-1; D is ambiguous. The germline V gene encodes CDR1 GTSNPN and CDR2 SVGIG (reference sequence). Deletions cut 4 bases from V and 1 base from J, with 10 bases between. This CDR3 has 13 residues. The CDR3: CAWTRRENTEAFF. In nucleotides, the CDR3 is TGTGCCTGGACTCGACGGGAGAACACTGAAGCTTTCTTT.

The V gene is TRBV27, the J gene TRBJ2-7, with TRBD2 matching 7 bases. Germline assignment: CDR1 MNHEY and CDR2 SMNVEV (reference sequence). With V trimmed by 0 bases and J by 3 bases, 2 bases remained unmatched. This CDR3 is built from 14 residues. For the CDR3, the DNA is TGTGCCAGCAGTTTATCTGGGGACTACTACGAGCAGTACTTC. As protein: CASSLSGDYYEQYF.

The chain combines TRBV28 with TRBJ2-7, with 14 bases fitting TRBD2. The germline CDR1 and CDR2 sequences are MDHEN and SYDVKM. V lost 2 bases, J lost 7 bases, and 28 bases stayed unmatched. This CDR3 spans 23 amino acids. The CDR3 spells CASSLRDKHPPGLAGATPKEQYF. The CDR3 nucleotides read TGTGCCAGCAGTTTAAGGGATAAGCACCCCCCGGGACTAGCGGGAGCGACCCCTAAAGAGCAGTACTTC.

Here the CDR3 reads CASSLASRGGVSDYGYTF. DNA for the CDR3: TGTGCCAGCAGCTTAGCTAGTAGGGGCGGGGTGAGCGACTATGGCTACACCTTC. This chain joins TRBV7-2 and TRBJ1-2; possibly TRBD1 for D (5 bases). Looked up from germline, CDR1 is SGHTA and CDR2 is FQGNSA. The CDR3 length is 18 residues. Trimming took 0 bases from V and 3 from J, leaving 20 bases between them. Using reference TRBV7-2 and TRBJ1-2 for the parts outside the CDR3, the full variable domain is GAGVSQSPSNKVTEKGKDVELRCDPISGHTALYWYRQSLGQGLEFLIYFQGNSAPDKSGLPSDRFSAERTGGSVSTLTIQRTQQEDSAVYLCASSLASRGGVSDYGYTFGSGTRLTVV.

V gene TRBV21-1 combines with J gene TRBJ1-1; the D segment call TRBD1 is taken from the table without a DNA check. TRBV21-1 is a listed pseudogene. The CDR3 is made up of 12 amino acids. The chain's CDR3 is CASQQGNTEAFF. CDR3 nucleotide sequence: TGTGCCAGCCAACAGGGGAACACTGAAGCTTTCTTT.

This clone was picked up a small number of times. This sequence joins TRBV7-9 and TRBJ2-1; D unclear. Germline V gene lookup returns CDR1 SEHNR and CDR2 FQNEAQ (reference sequence). The CDR3 extends over 16 amino acids. Trimming removed 5 bases at V and 0 bases at J, with 14 bases between. CDR3 bases: TGTGCCAGCAGCCCAGATTTGAGAGGCTCCTACAATGAGCAGTTCTTC. This gives the protein CASSPDLRGSYNEQFF.